A single sample gave rise to the 26 T cell receptor beta chains below, sequenced in a study of metastatic and nonmetastatic thyroid tumors. Among the patients, none had received any treatment before thyroid surgery. TCRdb reanalyzed the PCR reads with MiXCR. In the table there are approximately 84,000 clones, about 15% of which are singletons. The specimen was blood. These receptors were taken from a female donor with papillary thyroid cancer or a benign thyroid nodule (not recorded which). Some clones in this sample may be carry-over from other donors' samples.

This clone has a handful of counts. This may be a read error, as it is one base from a much larger clone. The chain recombines TRBV4-2 with TRBJ2-7, with 7 bases aligning to TRBD1. This CDR3 has 14 residues. The germline V gene has CDR1 LGHNA and CDR2 YNFKEQ. V shed 3 bases, J shed 8 bases, and the junction held 10 bases outside the gene matches. The CDR3 coding sequence is TGTGCCAGCAGCCAGTACAGGGGATCGTACAAGCAGTACTTC. Its protein product is CASSQYRGSYKQYF.

This clone was detected many times. The CDR3 DNA sequence: TGTGCCAGCAGTCTAAAGTGGCAGGGGGGAACTGAAGCTTTCTTT. This encodes CASSLKWQGGTEAFF. The chain is built from TRBV6-1 and TRBJ1-1; TRBD1 matches at 7 bases. V lost 5 bases and J lost 5; bases outside the gene matches: 11. Per germline, CDR1 MNHNS and CDR2 SASEGT. There are 15 residues in the CDR3.

This clone was detected ten times or more. J is TRBJ2-1 and V is TRBV27, with D unresolved. Per the germline V gene, CDR1 is MNHEY and CDR2 is SMNVEV (reference sequence). The CDR3 covers 11 residues. Trimming pared 10 bases from V and 5 bases from J, leaving 9 bases between. CDR3 sequence reads: CATNEDNEQFF. In nucleotides, the CDR3 is TGTGCCACCAACGAGGACAATGAGCAGTTCTTC.

This clone was found many times. The chain combines TRBV24-1 with TRBJ2-1; D might be TRBD2 (7 bases). This CDR3 has 15 residues. CDR1 is KGHDR and CDR2 is SFDVKD in the germline V gene. V lost 5 bases, J lost 5 bases, and 15 bases lay in between. CDR3 nucleotides: TGTGCCACCAGTGCCCCGGGGGGCTTAAACAATGAGCAGTTCTTC. Encoded protein: CATSAPGGLNNEQFF.

This clone has a count of ten or more. The chain recombines TRBV11-2 with TRBJ1-6, with D maybe TRBD1 (6 bases). Germline assignment: CDR1 SGHAT and CDR2 FQNNGV. Trimming took off 4 bases at V and 4 bases at J, with 11 bases between the two ends. This CDR3 is 15 amino acids long. The CDR3 nucleotides are TGTGCCAGCAGCTCCCTGACAGGATATAATTCACCCCTCCACTTT. It encodes CASSSLTGYNSPLHF.

The chain recombines TRBV9 with TRBJ2-2; D remains unclear. Looked up from germline, CDR1 is SGDLS and CDR2 is YYNGEE. The CDR3 spans 17 residues. V lost 6 bases and J lost 1, with 19 bases in between. In DNA form, the CDR3 reads TGTGCCAGCATCCCTCCCTGGGTCATTCAGAACACCGGGGAGCTGTTTTTT. Protein: CASIPPWVIQNTGELFF. The full variable domain, rest sourced from reference TRBV9 and TRBJ2-2, is DSGVTQTPKHLITATGQRVTLRCSPRSGDLSVYWYQQSLDQGLQFLIQYYNGEERAKGNILERFSAQQFPDLHSELNLSSLELGDSALYFCASIPPWVIQNTGELFFGEGSRLTVL.

This clone was seen more than once but under ten times. A much larger clone differs from this one at a single base, so this may be a read error. The genes are TRBV28 and TRBJ1-1; D is perhaps TRBD1 (6 bases). The CDR3 totals 15 residues. Trimming removed 6 bases at V and 1 base at J, with 15 bases between. Per germline, CDR1 MDHEN and CDR2 SYDVKM. The CDR3 loop reads CASSRAGASNTEAFF. The DNA for the CDR3 is TGTGCCAGCAGCCGCGCGGGGGCCTCGAACACTGAAGCTTTCTTT.

The chain carries TRBV4-1 and TRBJ2-2; TRBD2 agrees at 9 bases. V dropped 4 bases and J dropped 6; count of bases not matched to a gene: 9. The CDR3 totals 16 residues. Germline CDR1 reads MGHRA; CDR2 reads YSYEKL. CDR3 nucleotide sequence: TGCGCCAGCAGCCGAAGCTTTAGCGGGAGCGCCGGGGAGCTGTTTTTT. Its translation: CASSRSFSGSAGELFF.

Ten or more counts support this clone. The J gene is TRBJ2-5, the V gene TRBV20-1; TRBD1 aligns across 7 bases. The CDR3 sequence is 12 residues long. V lost 5 bases and J lost 2; bases outside the gene matches: 2. The V gene's germline CDR1 is DFQATT and CDR2 SNEGSKA (reference sequence). Written as DNA, the CDR3 is TGCAGTGCTGAGGGACAGCAAGAGACCCAGTACTTC. Translating it yields CSAEGQQETQYF.

This clone was counted a few times. This may come from a read error, since a much larger clone is one base off. The chain couples TRBV12-5 to TRBJ2-1; 7 bases fit TRBD1. CDR3 length: 18 amino acids. The germline V gene encodes CDR1 LGHNT and CDR2 FRNRAP. The V and J ends lost 4 bases and 0 bases, in that order; junction bases with no gene match: 12. Here the CDR3 reads CASGSETYRGNSYNEQFF. For the CDR3, the DNA is TGTGCTAGTGGTTCCGAAACCTACAGGGGCAACTCCTACAATGAGCAGTTCTTC.

This clone was found many times. This sequence joins TRBV19 and TRBJ1-1, with 9 positions matching TRBD1. Germline assignment: CDR1 LNHDA and CDR2 SQIVND (reference sequence). J was trimmed by 7 bases and V by 6 bases; bases with no gene match: 6. The CDR3 loop spans 13 amino acids. CDR3 loop: CASRSRDRVEAFF. CDR3 nucleotide sequence: TGTGCCAGTAGATCCCGGGACAGGGTTGAAGCTTTCTTT.

Remarks on this clone: The junction shows a germline mismatch at one end, possibly a read error. The V call is TRBV11-2, the J call TRBJ2-1; unclear D gene. The CDR3 covers 14 residues. Germline lookup yields CDR1 SGHAT and CDR2 FQNNGV. The CDR3: CASGLDSFSNEQFF. The CDR3 DNA is TGTGCCAGCGGCTTAGATAGTTTCAGCAATGAGCAGTTCTTC.

This clone was detected many times. One base away lies a much larger clone, so this may be a sequencing read error. The rearrangement links TRBV6-2 or TRBV6-3 to TRBJ2-7; tentatively, D is TRBD1 (5 bases). The CDR3 has 14 residues. Germline V gene sequence: CDR1 MNHEY, CDR2 SVGEGT. V dropped 2 bases and J dropped 6 bases, with 14 bases sitting between them. For the CDR3, the DNA is TGTGCCAGCAGTTACGGGGCTCAAACCTGCGAGCAGTACTTC. It yields the protein CASSYGAQTCEQYF.

This clone was seen at least ten times. The rearrangement uses TRBV30 and TRBJ1-1, with D unresolved. This CDR3 comprises 13 residues. Per germline, CDR1 GTSNPN and CDR2 SVGIG (reference sequence). Trimming took 4 bases from V and 1 from J, leaving 10 bases between them. This chain's CDR3 is CAWNLWKNTEAFF. CDR3 coding DNA: TGTGCCTGGAATTTATGGAAGAACACTGAAGCTTTCTTT.

The chain carries TRBV30 and TRBJ1-3; TRBD1 is a possible D gene (5 bases). The CDR3 spans 13 residues. CDR1 is GTSNPN and CDR2 is SVGIG in the germline V gene (reference sequence). V was cut by 2 bases and J by 6 bases, with 11 bases left in between. The CDR3 DNA reads as TGTGCCTGGAGTTGGGGACGTTCAAACACCATATATTTT. It yields the protein CAWSWGRSNTIYF.

This clone was seen at least ten times. The gene calls are TRBV20-1 and TRBJ2-1; the match to TRBD1 covers 8 bases. Germline values: CDR1 DFQATT, CDR2 SNEGSKA (reference sequence). The CDR3 runs to 13 residues. V shed 8 bases, J shed 3 bases, and the junction held 6 bases outside the gene matches. The CDR3 is CSFSGTGYNEQFF. In nucleotides, the CDR3 is TGCAGTTTTTCCGGGACAGGCTACAATGAGCAGTTCTTC.

This clone was seen only a few times. J is TRBJ1-6 and V is TRBV19; TRBD1 might be the D (6 bases). Trimming shortened V by 7 bases and J by 4 bases, and 11 bases separated the two germline ends. The germline V gene has CDR1 LNHDA and CDR2 SQIVND (reference sequence). This CDR3 comprises 14 residues. The CDR3 bases are TGTGCCAGTATGACAGGATTATATAATTCACCCCTCCACTTT. It codes for CASMTGLYNSPLHF.

A word on this clone: With a much larger clone just one base away, this may be a read error. Distinct nucleotide sequences in the sample also encode this CDR3. This chain joins TRBV28 and TRBJ1-4, with D hard to call. Germline CDR1 and CDR2: MDHEN and SYDVKM. V lost 8 bases and J lost 5, with 18 bases in between. This CDR3 region has 15 residues. CDR3: CASGPPSGTNEKLFF. The CDR3 nucleotides are TGTGCCAGCGGACCCCCGTCCGGTACGAATGAAAAACTGTTTTTT.

On this clone: Germline is not matched at one junction end, which may reflect a read error. The genes are TRBV11-2 and TRBJ2-3; 8 bases agree with TRBD2. Germline V gives CDR1 SGHAT, CDR2 FQNNGV. This CDR3 is built from 17 residues. The CDR3 bases are TGTGCCAGCAGATTAAGTGGCGGGGGGAGTAGCACAGATACGAAGTATTTT. It specifies CASRLSGGGSSTDTKYF.

This clone was counted only a few times. This may stem from a read error, because a much larger clone lies one nucleotide away. The chain is built from TRBV29-1 and TRBJ1-2; unclear D gene. Germline V gene data show CDR1 as SQVTM and CDR2 as ANQGSEA. This CDR3 has 10 amino acids. Trimming removed 2 bases at V and 8 bases at J, with 6 bases between. The CDR3 sequence: CSVESYGYTF. CDR3 coding DNA: TGCAGCGTTGAATCGTACGGCTACACCTTC. The entire variable domain, with the rest obtained from reference TRBV29-1 and TRBJ1-2, is as follows: SAVISQKPSRDICQRGTSLTIQCQVDSQVTMMFWYRQQPGQSLTLIATANQGSEATYESGFVIDKFPISRPNLTFSTLTVSNMSPEDSSIYLCSVESYGYTFGSGTRLTVV.

This clone was seen repeatedly, ten times or more. This chain joins TRBV5-1 and TRBJ2-7; D is possibly TRBD1 or TRBD2 (5 bases each). Trimming cost V 2 bases and J 6 bases, with 15 bases left between them. Germline V gene data show CDR1 as SGHRS and CDR2 as YFSETQ. The length of the CDR3 is 14 residues. The CDR3 DNA is TGCGCCAGCAGCTTCTCCGGGACGGCGGCCGAGCAGTACTTC. Protein sequence: CASSFSGTAAEQYF. Based on the CDR3 plus reference TRBV5-1 and TRBJ2-7, the full variable domain is KAGVTQTPRYLIKTRGQQVTLSCSPISGHRSVSWYQQTPGQGLQFLFEYFSETQRNKGNFPGRFSGRQFSNSRSEMNVSTLELGDSALYLCASSFSGTAAEQYFGPGTRLTVT.

The table lists this clone with many counts. Other nucleotide sequences from this sample produce the same CDR3. The gene calls are TRBV11-1 and TRBJ1-1; D is possibly TRBD1 (6 bases). V gave up 3 bases and J gave up 1 base, with 9 bases separating them. Germline V lookup: CDR1 SGHAT, CDR2 FQDESV (reference sequence). This CDR3 has 14 residues. In DNA, the CDR3 is TGTGCCAGCAGCTTCGAAGGGGGGAACACTGAAGCTTTCTTT. As protein: CASSFEGGNTEAFF.

This clone was detected a few times. This may stem from a read error, because a much larger clone lies one nucleotide away. The rearrangement links TRBV6-5 to TRBJ2-3; 12 positions match TRBD2. This CDR3 region has 18 residues. In germline, CDR1 is MNHEY, CDR2 SVGAGI. Trimming at V came to 6 bases and at J to 1 base, leaving 11 bases not matched to a gene. CDR3 bases: TGTGCCAGCAGCCTTCTAGCGGGGGGGCGGCGGTGCACAGATACGCAGTATTTT. It translates to CASSLLAGGRRCTDTQYF.

As for this clone: This may be a read error, as it is one base from a much larger clone. This chain joins TRBV5-1 and TRBJ2-2; D is unclear. V was cut by 3 bases and J by 3 bases, with 3 bases left in between. In germline, CDR1 is SGHRS, CDR2 YFSETQ. The CDR3 totals 12 residues. In DNA form, the CDR3 reads TGCGCCAGCAGCTCCTACACCGGGGAGCTGTTTTTT. Protein product: CASSSYTGELFF.

The sample holds many counts of this clone. The chain links TRBV30 to TRBJ2-5; D is ambiguous. Trimming left V 7 bases short and J 5 bases short, with 23 bases between. The CDR3 loop spans 15 amino acids. Per germline, CDR1 GTSNPN and CDR2 SVGIG (reference sequence). This CDR3 reads CASTSLGRQWETQYF. The CDR3 nucleotides read TGTGCCTCGACCAGTTTAGGACGGCAATGGGAGACCCAGTACTTC.

This clone showed up many times. The V call is TRBV20-1, the J call TRBJ2-7; D is perhaps TRBD2 (5 bases). V lost 5 bases, J lost 3 bases, and 14 bases lay in between. CDR1 and CDR2 from the germline V gene are DFQATT and SNEGSKA (reference sequence). The CDR3 is 13 residues long. The CDR3: CSASGRGIYEQYF. CDR3 nucleotide sequence: TGCAGTGCTTCCGGCAGAGGGATCTACGAGCAGTACTTC.